This T cell receptor beta chain was captured by sequencing in a study of blood T cell repertoires in COVID-19. About the study: Donors in the United States, Italy and Spain gave samples during acute or convalescent COVID-19. T cells, B-cell-depleted T cells, or PBMCs supplied cDNA or gDNA.

The protocol was immunoSEQ multiplex PCR, while the TCRdb copy is restricted to in-frame clones and leaves out a portion. Here the sample spans 95,000 to 100,000 clones, roughly 85% being singletons. The CDR3 totals 15 residues. The germline V gene has CDR1 SGHTA and CDR2 FQGNSA. Trimming removed 5 bases from V and 2 bases from J; junction bases left unmatched: 4. The chain couples TRBV7-2 to TRBJ2-7; TRBD2 matches at 12 bases. The sequence was obtained from a woman aged 70 to 79 with active or convalescent COVID-19. Source material: peripheral blood. The CDR3 DNA is TGTGCCAGCAGCCAAACTAGCGGGGGGACCTACGAGCAGTACTTC. Translated: CASSQTSGGTYEQYF.